The T cell receptor (beta chain) under discussion was sequenced for a study of technical replicates of blood from several donors. Germline assignment: CDR1 MNHEY and CDR2 SVGAGI. The CDR3 runs to 13 residues. V was clipped by 5 bases and J by 6 bases; unmatched bases: 6. TCRdb's copy holds only in-frame clones and misses some; the assay was immunoSEQ multiplex PCR. The table records around 84,000 clones, roughly 98% of them present only once. Material for sequencing was T cells isolated from PBMCs. The chain combines TRBV6-5 with TRBJ2-5, with TRBD1 matching over 7 bases. The receptor's source is a human donor in good health. The CDR3 region has the DNA TGTGCCAGCAGTGACAGGGTTGGAAAGACCCAGTACTTC. Translation: CASSDRVGKTQYF.